One and the same sample provided the 30 T cell receptor beta chains below, sequenced in a study of Tregs in tolerant kidney transplant recipients. Generated by immunoSEQ multiplex PCR, the TCRdb table keeps only in-frame clones and is missing some. The sample carries some 88,000 clones, approximately 94% recorded once. The sample taken for sequencing was CD8+ T cells from blood. The receptors here all came from a human donor in good health.

This chain connects TRBV10-3 to TRBJ2-1; 10 nucleotides line up with TRBD2. Germline V gene lookup returns CDR1 ENHRY and CDR2 SYGVKD. After removal of 3 bases from V and 4 bases from J, the junction contained 6 bases not matched to a gene. The CDR3 has 16 amino acids. CDR3 region: CAISDEREGQYNEQFF. In nucleotides, the CDR3 is TGTGCCATCAGTGATGAGCGGGAGGGCCAGTACAATGAGCAGTTCTTC.

The rearrangement joins TRBV5-5 to TRBJ1-1; 7 nucleotides line up with TRBD1. The J segment lost 5 bases and the V segment lost 0 bases, leaving 10 bases of the junction unmatched. CDR1 is SGHKS and CDR2 is YYEKEE in the germline V gene (reference sequence). The CDR3 runs to 16 residues. Written as DNA, the CDR3 is TGTGCCAGCAGCTTGGAGTCGGACAGGTTGGGGACTGAAGCTTTCTTT. This codes for CASSLESDRLGTEAFF.

The rearrangement uses TRBV11-2 and TRBJ2-2; 13 positions match TRBD2. CDR1 and CDR2 from the germline V gene are SGHAT and FQNNGV. CDR3 length: 19 amino acids. V trimming: 3 bases; J trimming: 0 bases; junction bases outside the gene matches: 7. The CDR3 spells CASSFPRLAGGANTGELFF. CDR3 nucleotides: TGTGCCAGCAGCTTTCCCAGACTAGCGGGGGGCGCGAACACCGGGGAGCTGTTTTTT.

The chain is built from TRBV6-6 and TRBJ1-2; TRBD1 matches at 10 bases. V lost 8 bases and J lost 2; bases outside the gene matches: 2. The CDR3 is made up of 13 amino acids. The germline V gene has CDR1 MNHNY and CDR2 SVGAGI (reference sequence). CDR3 nucleotide sequence: TGTGCCAGCGGGGACAGGGGAAACTATGGCTACACCTTC. It codes for CASGDRGNYGYTF.

This rearrangement joins TRBV7-9 to TRBJ1-2, with a possible D match to TRBD1 (5 bases). Germline V gene sequence: CDR1 SEHNR, CDR2 FQNEAQ (reference sequence). The CDR3 runs 12 residues. Trimming removed 1 base at V and 7 bases at J, with 7 bases between. The CDR3: CASSLGDGGYTF. CDR3 nucleotide sequence: TGTGCCAGCAGCTTAGGGGACGGTGGCTACACCTTC.

The CDR3 is CASSLGRGEQYF. In DNA form, the CDR3 reads TGTGCCAGCAGCTTAGGGAGGGGCGAGCAGTACTTC. The chain couples TRBV13 to TRBJ2-7, with D possibly being TRBD1 or TRBD2 (5 bases each). Germline CDR1 PRHDT, CDR2 FYEKMQ (reference sequence). This CDR3 has 12 residues. The ends were cut back, 0 bases at V and 6 bases at J, with 6 bases in the middle.

The chain links TRBV6-4 to TRBJ2-1; 10 bases line up with TRBD2. Germline CDR1 is MRHNA and CDR2 is SNTAGT. This CDR3 spans 15 amino acids. With 0 bases clipped from V and 8 bases from J, the junction kept 4 bases outside the gene matches. The CDR3 sequence: CASSDSLAGAHEQFF. As DNA, the CDR3 is TGTGCCAGCAGTGACTCGCTAGCGGGAGCCCATGAGCAGTTCTTC.

The CDR3: CASSESRNNYEQYF. The DNA of the CDR3 is TGCGCCAGCAGTGAGAGCAGAAATAACTACGAGCAGTACTTC. The V gene is TRBV10-2, the J gene TRBJ2-7, with D hard to call. CDR1 is WSHSY and CDR2 is SAAADI in the germline V gene. The CDR3 has 14 amino acids. V shed 2 bases and J shed 3 bases, with 11 bases lying between them.

J is TRBJ2-2 and V is TRBV18; D remains ambiguous. The germline gives CDR1 KGHSH, CDR2 LQKENI. V was pared by 0 bases and J by 2 bases, with 19 bases between. This CDR3 comprises 19 residues. The CDR3 sequence: CASSPPRAPLRDNTGELFF. The CDR3 coding sequence is TGTGCCAGCTCACCACCGAGAGCACCTCTAAGGGATAACACCGGGGAGCTGTTTTTT.

The J gene is TRBJ1-4, the V gene TRBV7-6; 10 nucleotides agree with TRBD1. The trim removed 4 bases at V and 8 bases at J, leaving 4 bases unmatched. The CDR3 contains 14 residues. Germline-derived CDR1 and CDR2 are SGHVS and FNYEAQ. The CDR3 is CASSSGTGEEKLFF. The DNA of the CDR3 is TGTGCCAGCAGCTCCGGGACAGGGGAGGAAAAACTGTTTTTT.

The chain combines TRBV6-5 with TRBJ2-3; tentatively, D is TRBD2 (5 bases). Trimming cost V 0 bases and J 2 bases, with 12 bases left between them. The CDR3 contains 16 residues. Germline CDR1 reads MNHEY; CDR2 reads SVGAGI. The CDR3 here is CASSYSMSGVTDTQYF. In DNA form, the CDR3 reads TGTGCCAGCAGTTACTCGATGTCCGGGGTCACAGATACGCAGTATTTT.

The genes are TRBV27 and TRBJ1-3; D not certain. The V and J ends lost 2 bases and 2 bases respectively, with 16 bases between them. Germline lookup yields CDR1 MNHEY and CDR2 SMNVEV (reference sequence). The CDR3 extends over 17 amino acids. Written as DNA, the CDR3 is TGTGCCAGCAGTTTACCTCCCGGAGCCAGCACTGGAAACACCATATATTTT. It yields the protein CASSLPPGASTGNTIYF.

The chain is built from TRBV11-3 and TRBJ2-3; a possible D gene is TRBD2 (6 bases). CDR3 length equals 16 residues. Deletions cut 1 base from V and 4 bases from J, with 15 bases between. Germline CDR1 and CDR2: SGHNT and YENEEA. DNA of the CDR3: TGTGCCAGCAGCTTAGGGGTCGGGACTTTATCAGATACGCAGTATTTT. Translating it yields CASSLGVGTLSDTQYF.

The rearrangement links TRBV27 to TRBJ2-1, with TRBD2 as a possible D gene (5 bases). CDR3 length equals 13 residues. Germline loops: CDR1 MNHEY, CDR2 SMNVEV (reference sequence). V gave up 5 bases and J gave up 4 bases, with 9 bases separating them. As DNA, the CDR3 is TGTGCCAGCAGTCATAGCGCGTACAATGAGCAGTTCTTC. Its protein product is CASSHSAYNEQFF.

The chain recombines TRBV7-6 with TRBJ2-1; 10 nucleotides line up with TRBD2. After removal of 1 base from V and 7 bases from J, the junction contained 7 bases not matched to a gene. This CDR3 is built from 16 residues. Germline V gives CDR1 SGHVS, CDR2 FNYEAQ. The CDR3 nucleotides are TGTGCCAGCAGCTTAGTAGCGGGAGGTATAAGGAATGAGCAGTTCTTC. It encodes CASSLVAGGIRNEQFF.

This clone was detected only once. The chain links TRBV10-1 to TRBJ1-3, with D possibly TRBD1 on 5 matching bases. This CDR3 spans 16 amino acids. Germline V CDR1 and CDR2: WNHNN, SYGVQD (reference sequence). The germline V and J ends were trimmed by 4 bases and 6 bases, with 19 bases remaining between them. The CDR3 DNA is TGCGCCAGCAGTGCGCCACGACAGCGAAAGGAAAACACCATATATTTT. It encodes CASSAPRQRKENTIYF.

V is TRBV29-1 and J is TRBJ1-2, with a tentative D call TRBD1 (5 bases). The germline CDR1 and CDR2 sequences are SQVTM and ANQGSEA. The V end lost 5 bases, the J end lost 6 bases, and 19 bases lay between the germline ends. The CDR3 consists of 14 residues. The CDR3 DNA follows: TGCAGCGTTACACGGGGGTCGGAAGAGGATGGCTACACCTTC. Residues: CSVTRGSEEDGYTF.

CDR3 sequence: CASSLIVGELGELFF. The CDR3 bases are TGTGCCAGCAGCCTTATAGTGGGGGAACTCGGGGAGCTGTTTTTT. The rearrangement links TRBV5-6 to TRBJ2-2, with D tentatively TRBD1 or TRBD2 (5 bases each). This CDR3 is 15 amino acids long. Trimming took off 4 bases at V and 7 bases at J, with 17 bases between the two ends. Germline lookup yields CDR1 SGHDT and CDR2 YYEEEE.

This chain joins TRBV10-1 and TRBJ2-7, with 15 nucleotides matching TRBD2. CDR3 size: 17 residues. J gave up 1 base and V 3 bases, and 4 bases lay outside the gene matches. Germline values: CDR1 WNHNN, CDR2 SYGVQD (reference sequence). DNA of the CDR3: TGCGCCAGCAGTGAAGGACTAGCGGGAGGGCCTTCCTACGAGCAGTACTTC. Amino acids: CASSEGLAGGPSYEQYF.

The V gene is TRBV27, the J gene TRBJ2-7, with TRBD1 matching over 7 bases. Germline V gene sequence: CDR1 MNHEY, CDR2 SMNVEV (reference sequence). This CDR3 spans 12 amino acids. J was trimmed by 6 bases and V by 5 bases; bases with no gene match: 4. The CDR3 here is CASSLTGFEQYF. CDR3 in DNA: TGTGCCAGCAGTCTGACAGGGTTCGAGCAGTACTTC.

Written as DNA, the CDR3 is TGTGCCAGCAGCGTCGTCCAAAAGCAAGAGACCCAGTACTTC. Its protein product is CASSVVQKQETQYF. The chain links TRBV7-9 to TRBJ2-5; D uncertain. This CDR3 contains 14 residues. Germline V gene sequence: CDR1 SEHNR, CDR2 FQNEAQ (reference sequence). V lost 5 bases and J lost 2, with 12 bases in between.

The CDR3 nucleotides read TGTGCCAGCAGCCAAGGGGCCTTGACCTACGAGCAGTACTTC. Translated, it gives CASSQGALTYEQYF. The J gene is TRBJ2-7, the V gene TRBV4-2; no clear D. The CDR3 is made up of 14 amino acids. Trimming stripped 1 base from V and 2 bases from J, with 9 bases between. Germline V gene data show CDR1 as LGHNA and CDR2 as YNFKEQ.

The V and J genes are TRBV27 and TRBJ2-3, with 7 positions matching TRBD2. This CDR3 region has 17 residues. Germline V gene lookup returns CDR1 MNHEY and CDR2 SMNVEV (reference sequence). Trimming took 6 bases from V and 3 from J; bases not matched to a gene: 15. CDR3 DNA sequence: TGTGCCAGCAGCCCCATACGGGGGAGGGCCGTGACAGATACGCAGTATTTT. The encoded protein is CASSPIRGRAVTDTQYF.

This clone was observed a single time. The chain uses TRBV30 and TRBJ2-7, with D hard to call. Trimming pared 0 bases from V and 0 bases from J, leaving 9 bases between. There are 14 residues in the CDR3. Germline V gives CDR1 GTSNPN, CDR2 SVGIG (reference sequence). CDR3 sequence: CAWSVQSLSYEQYF. CDR3 DNA: TGTGCCTGGAGTGTACAGTCACTCTCCTACGAGCAGTACTTC.

The CDR3: CSAQLAGYETQYF. For the CDR3, the DNA is TGCAGCGCCCAACTAGCGGGGTACGAGACCCAGTACTTC. V and J are TRBV29-1 and TRBJ2-5, with 10 bases aligning to TRBD2. CDR1 is SQVTM, CDR2 ANQGSEA, per germline. Trimming cost V 7 bases and J 5 bases; bases outside gene matches: 7. CDR3 length: 13 residues.

This chain's CDR3 is CASSVAPEYNEQFF. The CDR3, as DNA: TGTGCCAGCAGCGTAGCCCCAGAGTACAATGAGCAGTTCTTC. This chain joins TRBV9 and TRBJ2-1; no firm D call. Looked up from germline, CDR1 is SGDLS and CDR2 is YYNGEE. The germline V and J ends were trimmed by 0 bases and 4 bases, with 8 bases remaining between them. This CDR3 region has 14 residues.

The J gene is TRBJ2-2, the V gene TRBV5-1; perhaps TRBD1 as D (5 bases). Trimming took 0 bases from V and 2 from J, leaving 11 bases between them. Per germline, CDR1 SGHRS and CDR2 YFSETQ. The CDR3 is 16 residues long. The CDR3 protein is CASSLGQGRNTGELFF. The CDR3 region has the DNA TGCGCCAGCAGCTTGGGGCAGGGTAGAAACACCGGGGAGCTGTTTTTT.

The genes are TRBV15 and TRBJ2-7; the match to TRBD1 covers 7 bases. The V gene's germline CDR1 is LNHNV and CDR2 YYDKDF (reference sequence). V was pared by 8 bases and J by 0 bases, with 4 bases of the junction left unmatched. This CDR3 is 13 amino acids long. CDR3 nucleotides: TGTGCCACCGGGACAGTGTCCTCCTACGAGCAGTACTTC. It translates to CATGTVSSYEQYF.

The V and J genes are TRBV6-1 and TRBJ1-6; D is ambiguous. Germline assignment: CDR1 MNHNS and CDR2 SASEGT. Trimming cost V 1 base and J 10 bases, with 5 bases left between them. There are 12 residues in the CDR3. CDR3 in DNA: TGTGCCAGCAGTGAAGTTGGATCACCCCTCCACTTT. Its translation: CASSEVGSPLHF.

This clone is judged medium-sized. The chain recombines TRBV6-5 with TRBJ2-3, with D possibly matching TRBD2 (5 bases). The germline CDR1 and CDR2 sequences are MNHEY and SVGAGI. This CDR3 has 14 amino acids. Between the trimmed V and J ends, which lost 6 bases and 5 bases, there was a span of 15 bases. The CDR3 nucleotides are TGTGCCAGCAGCCCGGGCGCCCGGGGAGATACGCAGTATTTT. It codes for CASSPGARGDTQYF.